Listed below are T cell receptor beta chains from one sample, sequenced in a study of T cell changes during pregnancy in multiple sclerosis. Using immunoSEQ multiplex PCR, the repertoire was profiled, and TCRdb retains in-frame clones only, with some absent. The profile shows about 50,000 clones, over 80% of them singletons. The sequencing used CD4+ T cells from peripheral blood mononuclear cells, collected after pregnancy. The source is a female donor with multiple sclerosis, enrolled in a pregnancy study. Each CDR3 is given with its conserved first and last residue. A D gene is named only where the DNA matches it firmly. The size field is filled for only some rows; it gives once, few, many or a size class.

V: TRBV19
J: TRBJ2-5
D: .
size: .
CDR3: CASSIELNRAQYF
DNA: TGTGCCAGTAGTATAGAGCTCAACCGGGCCCAGTACTTC

V: TRBV29-1
J: TRBJ2-3
D: .
size: .
CDR3: CSDYRADTQYF
DNA: TGCAGCGATTACAGGGCAGATACGCAGTATTTT

V: TRBV7-2
J: TRBJ2-5
D: TRBD1
size: .
CDR3: CASSLEASLTGAETQYF
DNA: TGTGCCAGCAGCTTAGAGGCCAGCTTAACAGGGGCAGAGACCCAGTACTTC

V: TRBV10-2
J: TRBJ2-3
D: .
size: .
CDR3: CASSVADTQYF
DNA: TGCGCCAGCAGTGTAGCGGATACGCAGTATTTT

V: TRBV30
J: TRBJ2-5
D: .
size: .
CDR3: CAWSVVRGETQYF
DNA: TGTGCCTGGAGTGTTGTTAGGGGAGAGACCCAGTACTTC

V: TRBV5-4
J: TRBJ2-5
D: .
size: .
CDR3: CASSLGGEETQYF
DNA: TGTGCCAGCAGCTTAGGGGGGGAGGAGACCCAGTACTTC

V: TRBV2
J: TRBJ2-5
D: TRBD2
size: .
CDR3: CASSVGQGSTSGRQETQYF
DNA: TGTGCCAGCAGTGTAGGACAGGGGTCGACTAGCGGGAGACAAGAGACCCAGTACTTC

V: TRBV6-5
J: TRBJ2-7
D: TRBD2
size: once
CDR3: CASRNRLAGAYEQYF
DNA: TGTGCCAGCAGAAACAGACTAGCGGGAGCCTACGAGCAGTACTTC

V: TRBV2
J: TRBJ1-2
D: TRBD1
size: few
CDR3: CASTHRGQDYGYTF
DNA: TGTGCCAGCACCCACAGGGGGCAGGACTATGGCTACACCTTC

V: TRBV28
J: TRBJ2-7
D: TRBD2
size: .
CDR3: CASRTSGIYEQYF
DNA: TGTGCCAGCAGGACTAGCGGGATCTACGAGCAGTACTTC

V: TRBV11-2
J: TRBJ2-3
D: .
size: .
CDR3: CASSLDGTGSTDTQYF
DNA: TGTGCCAGCAGCTTAGATGGCACAGGGAGCACAGATACGCAGTATTTT

V: TRBV5-1
J: TRBJ2-7
D: TRBD1
size: .
CDR3: CASSNSPGQASYEQYF
DNA: TGCGCCAGCAGCAATAGTCCGGGACAGGCCTCCTACGAGCAGTACTTC

V: TRBV25-1
J: TRBJ1-4
D: .
size: .
CDR3: CASSDPRAPNEKLFF
DNA: TGTGCCAGCAGTGATCCCAGGGCCCCTAATGAAAAACTGTTTTTT

V: TRBV2
J: TRBJ2-7
D: .
size: .
CDR3: CASSVSGQSKIYEQYF
DNA: TGTGCCAGCAGTGTCTCAGGACAGAGCAAGATTTACGAGCAGTACTTC

V: TRBV6-6
J: TRBJ2-7
D: TRBD1
size: .
CDR3: CASSRNRGNGEQYF
DNA: TGTGCCAGCAGCCGTAACAGGGGGAATGGGGAGCAGTACTTC

V: TRBV28
J: TRBJ1-2
D: .
size: .
CDR3: CASSFFPEGYTF
DNA: TGTGCCAGCAGTTTTTTTCCTGAGGGCTACACCTTC

V: TRBV7-2
J: TRBJ2-5
D: .
size: .
CDR3: CASSLFPRGLAKQETQYF
DNA: TGTGCCAGCAGCTTATTCCCTCGTGGGCTAGCGAAACAAGAGACCCAGTACTTC

V: TRBV7-9
J: TRBJ2-7
D: .
size: .
CDR3: CASRPRNSHYEQYF
DNA: TGTGCCAGCAGGCCTCGGAACAGCCATTACGAGCAGTACTTC

V: TRBV18
J: TRBJ2-7
D: TRBD2
size: .
CDR3: CASSPGLAGAHEQYF
DNA: TGTGCCAGCTCACCCGGACTAGCGGGAGCCCACGAGCAGTACTTC

V: TRBV11-1
J: TRBJ2-7
D: .
size: .
CDR3: CASSETGTYEQYF
DNA: TGTGCCAGCAGCGAAACAGGGACCTACGAGCAGTACTTC

V: TRBV7-7
J: TRBJ2-5
D: .
size: .
CDR3: CASSPSGGPSETQYF
DNA: TGTGCTAGCAGCCCGTCCGGCGGGCCCTCAGAGACCCAGTACTTC

V: TRBV30
J: TRBJ1-5
D: .
size: .
CDR3: CAWSTRERVGNQPQHF
DNA: TGTGCCTGGAGTACCAGGGAAAGGGTGGGCAATCAGCCCCAGCATTTT

V: TRBV14
J: TRBJ2-7
D: .
size: .
CDR3: CASSSLYEQYF
DNA: TGTGCCAGCAGCTCTCTTTACGAGCAGTACTTC

V: TRBV5-4
J: TRBJ2-7
D: .
size: .
CDR3: CASSSGTSYEQYF
DNA: TGTGCCAGCAGCTCGGGTACTAGTTACGAGCAGTACTTC

V: TRBV6-1
J: TRBJ1-6
D: .
size: .
CDR3: CASSEATEINSPLHF
DNA: TGTGCCAGCAGTGAAGCGACAGAAATTAATTCACCCCTCCACTTT

V: TRBV21-1
J: TRBJ1-2
D: .
size: .
CDR3: CASSKRCGAGEYGYTF
DNA: TGTGCCAGCAGCAAAAGATGCGGGGCGGGAGAGTATGGCTACACCTTC

V: TRBV4-2
J: TRBJ2-2
D: TRBD2
size: .
CDR3: CASSPPVMREGRTGELFF
DNA: TGTGCCAGCAGCCCCCCCGTCATGCGGGAGGGCCGCACCGGGGAGCTGTTTTTT

V: TRBV30
J: TRBJ1-5
D: .
size: .
CDR3: CAWKGGTGNQPQHF
DNA: TGTGCCTGGAAAGGGGGAACAGGCAATCAGCCCCAGCATTTT

V: TRBV7-3
J: TRBJ2-7
D: TRBD1
size: once
CDR3: CASSLGTGGTYEQYF
DNA: TGTGCCAGCAGCTTAGGGACAGGGGGGACCTACGAGCAGTACTTC

V: TRBV15
J: TRBJ2-7
D: .
size: .
CDR3: CATSRRGAYEQYF
DNA: TGTGCCACCAGCAGACGAGGAGCCTACGAGCAGTACTTC

V: TRBV28
J: TRBJ2-7
D: .
size: .
CDR3: CASSLPTPGHTYEQYF
DNA: TGTGCCAGCAGTTTACCTACCCCGGGACACACCTACGAGCAGTACTTC

V: TRBV29-1
J: TRBJ2-4
D: TRBD1
size: .
CDR3: CSVGVGGRTIQYF
DNA: TGCAGCGTTGGGGTAGGGGGCCGAACCATTCAGTACTTC

V: TRBV6-1
J: TRBJ2-5
D: TRBD2
size: .
CDR3: CASSPMTSGKETQYF
DNA: TGTGCCAGCAGTCCGATGACTAGCGGTAAAGAGACCCAGTACTTC

V: TRBV5-6
J: TRBJ2-2
D: .
size: .
CDR3: CASSLGGSNTGELFF
DNA: TGTGCCAGCAGCTTGGGAGGCTCGAACACCGGGGAGCTGTTTTTT

V: TRBV7-9
J: TRBJ1-1
D: TRBD1
size: few
CDR3: CASSLPIQGWPEAFF
DNA: TGTGCCAGCAGCCTACCAATACAGGGGTGGCCTGAAGCTTTCTTT

V: TRBV9
J: TRBJ2-3
D: TRBD2
size: .
CDR3: CASSTRGLAGGRGDTQYF
DNA: TGTGCCAGCAGCACAAGGGGACTAGCGGGAGGACGGGGAGATACGCAGTATTTT

V: TRBV19
J: TRBJ2-7
D: TRBD1
size: .
CDR3: CASSTSGTGRYEQYF
DNA: TGTGCCAGTAGTACCTCCGGGACAGGACGCTACGAGCAGTACTTC

V: TRBV28
J: TRBJ1-5
D: .
size: .
CDR3: CASIPSTESGDLSNQPQHF
DNA: TGTGCCAGCATTCCTAGTACCGAGTCCGGGGACTTGAGCAATCAGCCCCAGCATTTT

V: TRBV10-3
J: TRBJ1-2
D: .
size: once
CDR3: CAISESPGDGYTF
DNA: TGTGCCATCAGTGAGTCCCCAGGCGATGGCTACACCTTC

V: TRBV6-1
J: TRBJ2-7
D: .
size: .
CDR3: CASSEVDGQWYEQYF
DNA: TGTGCCAGCAGTGAAGTGGATGGGCAGTGGTACGAGCAGTACTTC